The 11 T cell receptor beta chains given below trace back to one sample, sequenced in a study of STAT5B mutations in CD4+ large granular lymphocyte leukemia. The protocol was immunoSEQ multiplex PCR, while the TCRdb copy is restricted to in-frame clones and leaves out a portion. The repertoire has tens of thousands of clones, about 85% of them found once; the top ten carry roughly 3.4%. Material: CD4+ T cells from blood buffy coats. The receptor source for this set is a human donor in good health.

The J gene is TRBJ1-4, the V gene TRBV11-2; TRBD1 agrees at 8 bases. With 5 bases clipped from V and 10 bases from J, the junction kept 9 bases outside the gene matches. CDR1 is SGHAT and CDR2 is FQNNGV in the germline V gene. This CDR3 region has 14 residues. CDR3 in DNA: TGTGCCAGCAGCACGGACAGGGTGATAGGAAAACTGTTTTTT. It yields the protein CASSTDRVIGKLFF. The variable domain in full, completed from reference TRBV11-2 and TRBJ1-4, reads EAGVAQSPRYKIIEKRQSVAFWCNPISGHATLYWYQQILGQGPKLLIQFQNNGVVDDSQLPKDRFSAERLKGVDSTLKIQPAKLEDSAVYLCASSTDRVIGKLFFGSGTQLSVL.

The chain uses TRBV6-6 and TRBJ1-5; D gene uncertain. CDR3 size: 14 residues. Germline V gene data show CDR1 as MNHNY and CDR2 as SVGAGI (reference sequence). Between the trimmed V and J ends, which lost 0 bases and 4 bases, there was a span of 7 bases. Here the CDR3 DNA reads TGTGCCAGCAGTTACTCTGGACTTAATCAGCCCCAGCATTTT. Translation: CASSYSGLNQPQHF.

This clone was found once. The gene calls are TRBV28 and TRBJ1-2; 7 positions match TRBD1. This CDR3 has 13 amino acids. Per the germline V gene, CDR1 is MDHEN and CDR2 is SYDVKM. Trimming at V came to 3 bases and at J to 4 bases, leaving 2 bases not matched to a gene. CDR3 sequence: CASSFRDSYGYTF. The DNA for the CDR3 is TGTGCCAGCAGTTTTAGGGACAGCTATGGCTACACCTTC.

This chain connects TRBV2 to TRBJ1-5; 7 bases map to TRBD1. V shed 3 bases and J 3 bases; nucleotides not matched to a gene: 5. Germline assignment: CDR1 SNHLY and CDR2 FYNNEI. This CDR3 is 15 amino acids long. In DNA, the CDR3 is TGTGCCAGCAGTGATCCTACAGGGGTCAATCAGCCCCAGCATTTT. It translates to CASSDPTGVNQPQHF.

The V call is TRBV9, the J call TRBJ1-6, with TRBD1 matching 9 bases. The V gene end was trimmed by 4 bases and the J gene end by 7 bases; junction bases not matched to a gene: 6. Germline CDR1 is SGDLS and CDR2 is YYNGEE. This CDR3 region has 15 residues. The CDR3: CASSLRDRENSPLHF. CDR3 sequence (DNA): TGTGCCAGCAGCTTGCGGGACAGGGAGAATTCACCCCTCCACTTT.

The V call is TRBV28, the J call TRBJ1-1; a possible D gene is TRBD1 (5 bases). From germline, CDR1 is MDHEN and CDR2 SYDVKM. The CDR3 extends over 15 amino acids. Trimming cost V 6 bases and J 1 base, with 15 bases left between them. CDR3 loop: CASSRWGMSNTEAFF. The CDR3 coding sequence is TGTGCCAGCAGCCGATGGGGGATGTCGAACACTGAAGCTTTCTTT.

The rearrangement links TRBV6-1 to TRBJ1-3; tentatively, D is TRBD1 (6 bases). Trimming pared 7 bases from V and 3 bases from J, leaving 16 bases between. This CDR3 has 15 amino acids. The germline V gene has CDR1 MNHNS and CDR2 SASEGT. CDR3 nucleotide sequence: TGTGCCAGCATATTTTCGCAGGGGATTGGAAACACCATATATTTT. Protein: CASIFSQGIGNTIYF.

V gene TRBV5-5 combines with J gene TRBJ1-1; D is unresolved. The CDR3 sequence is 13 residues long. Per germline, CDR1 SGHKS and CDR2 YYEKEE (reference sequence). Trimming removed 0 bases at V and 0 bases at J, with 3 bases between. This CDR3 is CASSLVVNTEAFF. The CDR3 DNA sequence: TGTGCCAGCAGCTTGGTGGTGAACACTGAAGCTTTCTTT.

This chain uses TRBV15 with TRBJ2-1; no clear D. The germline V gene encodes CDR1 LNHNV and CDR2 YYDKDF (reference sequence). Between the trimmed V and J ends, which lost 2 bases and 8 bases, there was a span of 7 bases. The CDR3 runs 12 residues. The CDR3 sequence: CATSRPRDEQFF. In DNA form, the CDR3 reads TGTGCCACCAGCAGACCGAGAGATGAGCAGTTCTTC.

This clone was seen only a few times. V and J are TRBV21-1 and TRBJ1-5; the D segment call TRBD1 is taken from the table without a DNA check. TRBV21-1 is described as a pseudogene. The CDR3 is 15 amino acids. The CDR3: CASGVGTVSNQPQHF. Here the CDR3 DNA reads TGTGCCAGCGGTGTAGGGACAGTAAGCAATCAGCCCCAGCATTTT.

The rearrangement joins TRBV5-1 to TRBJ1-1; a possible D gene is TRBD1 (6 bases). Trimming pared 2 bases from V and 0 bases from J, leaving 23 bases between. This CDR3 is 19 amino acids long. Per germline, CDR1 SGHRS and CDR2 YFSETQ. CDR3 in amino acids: CASSFRGGWDRSMNTEAFF. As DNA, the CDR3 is TGCGCCAGCAGCTTTAGGGGGGGCTGGGACCGGAGCATGAACACTGAAGCTTTCTTT.